These 5 T cell receptor beta chains came from one sample sequenced in a study of spatial heterogeneity in lung cancer. Regarding time point: sample taken at primary tumor resection. TCRs were sequenced from unsorted whole RNA of tumor, nontumor lung or PBMC. TCRdb re-called the 5' RACE reads through MiXCR, storing one row per CDR3 protein. Of under 8,500 distinct CDR3 sequences in the sample, 5.4% are singletons; the top ten hold around 8.3%. This sample comprised normal lung tissue next to the tumor, obtained at surgery. These receptors were collected from a female donor with early-stage non-small cell lung cancer.

By its share, this clonotype is medium-sized (0.01 to 0.1%). The chain couples TRBV29-1 to TRBJ2-2; 8 bases line up with TRBD1. This CDR3 has 14 residues. V was pared by 3 bases and J by 4 bases, with 4 bases of the junction left unmatched. Per germline, CDR1 SQVTM and CDR2 ANQGSEA. CDR3 in amino acids: CSVDDRGSTGELFF. Here the CDR3 DNA reads TGCAGCGTTGACGACAGGGGAAGCACCGGGGAGCTGTTTTTT.

This clonotype counts as medium-sized. The V and J genes are TRBV5-1 and TRBJ1-2; 7 positions match TRBD1. The length of the CDR3 is 12 residues. Trimming took 4 bases from V and 8 from J; bases not matched to a gene: 5. Germline CDR1 and CDR2: SGHRS and YFSETQ. As DNA, the CDR3 is TGCGCCAGCAGCCCACAGGGGTCAGGCTACACCTTC. Translating it yields CASSPQGSGYTF.

This chain joins TRBV29-1 and TRBJ2-7; tentatively, D is TRBD1 or TRBD2 (5 bases each). Germline V gene sequence: CDR1 SQVTM, CDR2 ANQGSEA. V lost 3 bases and J 2 bases, leaving 8 bases between the germline ends. CDR3 length: 12 residues. CDR3 sequence: CSVDLGAYEQYF. The CDR3, as DNA: TGCAGCGTTGATCTGGGGGCCTACGAGCAGTACTTC.

This clonotype was recorded many times. The chain joins TRBV6-5 to TRBJ2-7; 8 bases fit TRBD2. CDR3 size: 14 residues. V lost 4 bases to trimming and J lost 2 bases; unmatched junction nucleotides: 4. Germline V CDR1 and CDR2: MNHEY, SVGAGI. The CDR3, as DNA: TGTGCCAGCAGTTTGACTAGCGCAGCCTACGAGCAGTACTTC. Translating gives CASSLTSAAYEQYF.

This clonotype is classed as medium-sized (0.01 to 0.1%). The V and J genes are TRBV20-1 and TRBJ2-2; 10 positions agree with TRBD1. The V segment lost 6 bases and the J segment 6 bases; nucleotides outside the gene matches: 7. CDR3 size: 14 residues. CDR1 is DFQATT and CDR2 is SNEGSKA in the germline V gene (reference sequence). Here the CDR3 reads CSADPGTGAGELFF. CDR3 bases: TGCAGTGCCGACCCCGGGACAGGGGCCGGGGAGCTGTTTTTT.